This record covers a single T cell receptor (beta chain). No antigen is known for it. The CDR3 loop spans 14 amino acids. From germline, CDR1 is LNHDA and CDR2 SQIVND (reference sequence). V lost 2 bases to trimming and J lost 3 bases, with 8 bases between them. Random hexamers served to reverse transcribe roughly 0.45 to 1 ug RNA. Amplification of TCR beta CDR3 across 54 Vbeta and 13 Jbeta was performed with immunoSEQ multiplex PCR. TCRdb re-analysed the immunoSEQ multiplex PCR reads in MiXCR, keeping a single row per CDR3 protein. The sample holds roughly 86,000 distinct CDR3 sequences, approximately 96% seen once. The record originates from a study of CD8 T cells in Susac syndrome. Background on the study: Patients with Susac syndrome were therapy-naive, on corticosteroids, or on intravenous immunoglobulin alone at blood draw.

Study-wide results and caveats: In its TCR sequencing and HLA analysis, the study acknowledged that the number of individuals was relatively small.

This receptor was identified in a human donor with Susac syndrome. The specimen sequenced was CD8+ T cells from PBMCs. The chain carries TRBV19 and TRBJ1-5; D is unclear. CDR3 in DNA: TGTGCCAGTAGTATAAGAGGGAACAATCAGCCCCAGCATTTT. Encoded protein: CASSIRGNNQPQHF.